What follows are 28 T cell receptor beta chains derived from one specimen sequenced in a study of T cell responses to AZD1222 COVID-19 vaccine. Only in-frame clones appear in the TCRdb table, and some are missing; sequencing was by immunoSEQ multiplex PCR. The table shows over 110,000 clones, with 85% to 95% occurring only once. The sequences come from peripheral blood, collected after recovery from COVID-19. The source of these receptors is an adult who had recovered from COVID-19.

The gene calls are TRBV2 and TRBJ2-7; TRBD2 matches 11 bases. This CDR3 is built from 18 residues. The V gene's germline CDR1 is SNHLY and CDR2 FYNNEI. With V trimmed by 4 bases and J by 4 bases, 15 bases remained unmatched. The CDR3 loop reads CASSAAPLRVAGGYEQYF. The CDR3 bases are TGTGCCAGCAGTGCAGCCCCCCTGAGGGTAGCGGGAGGGTACGAGCAGTACTTC.

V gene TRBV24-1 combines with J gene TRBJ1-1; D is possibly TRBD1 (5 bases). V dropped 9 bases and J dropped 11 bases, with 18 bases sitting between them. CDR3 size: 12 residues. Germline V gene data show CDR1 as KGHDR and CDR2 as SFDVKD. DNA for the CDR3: TGTGCCACCCGGGGGATTCGGGGAAGCGCTTTCTTT. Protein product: CATRGIRGSAFF.

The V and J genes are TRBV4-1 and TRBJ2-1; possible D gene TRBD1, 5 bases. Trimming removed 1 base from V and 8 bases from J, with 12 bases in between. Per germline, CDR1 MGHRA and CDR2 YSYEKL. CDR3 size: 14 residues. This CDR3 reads CASSQAPGYYEQFF. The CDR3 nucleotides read TGCGCCAGCAGCCAAGCCCCAGGGTACTATGAGCAGTTCTTC.

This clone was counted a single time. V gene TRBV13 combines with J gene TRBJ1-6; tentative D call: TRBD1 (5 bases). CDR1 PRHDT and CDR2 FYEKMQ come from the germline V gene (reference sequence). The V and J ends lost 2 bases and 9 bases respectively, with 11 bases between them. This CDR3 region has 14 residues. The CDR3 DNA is TGTGCCAGCAGCTTAAACGGGGGGTTTTCACCCCTCCACTTT. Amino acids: CASSLNGGFSPLHF.

The CDR3 sequence is CAWSGLAGGDYNEQFF. CDR3 coding DNA: TGTGCCTGGAGTGGACTAGCGGGAGGGGACTACAATGAGCAGTTCTTC. The J gene is TRBJ2-1, the V gene TRBV30; 14 bases match TRBD2. The CDR3 covers 16 residues. Germline CDR1 reads GTSNPN; CDR2 reads SVGIG (reference sequence). V was pared by 1 base and J by 3 bases, with 2 bases of the junction left unmatched.

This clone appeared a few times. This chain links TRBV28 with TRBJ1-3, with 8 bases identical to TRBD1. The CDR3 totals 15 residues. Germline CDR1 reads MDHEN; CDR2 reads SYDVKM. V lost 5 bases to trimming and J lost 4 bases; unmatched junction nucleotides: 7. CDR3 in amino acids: CASSPPTGDGNTIYF. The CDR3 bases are TGTGCCAGCAGTCCCCCGACAGGGGACGGAAACACCATATATTTT.

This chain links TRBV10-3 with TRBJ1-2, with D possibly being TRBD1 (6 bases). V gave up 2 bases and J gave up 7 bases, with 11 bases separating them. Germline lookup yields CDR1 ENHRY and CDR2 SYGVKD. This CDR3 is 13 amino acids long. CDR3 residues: CAISEVRGLGYTF. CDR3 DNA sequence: TGTGCCATCAGTGAGGTCAGGGGTCTTGGCTACACCTTC.

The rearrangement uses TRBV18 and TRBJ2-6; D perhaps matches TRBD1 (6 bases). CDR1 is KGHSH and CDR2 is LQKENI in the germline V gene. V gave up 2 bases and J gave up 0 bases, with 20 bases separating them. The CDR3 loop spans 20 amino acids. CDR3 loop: CASSPTSIGQGNSGANVLTF. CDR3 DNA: TGTGCCAGCTCACCAACGAGTATAGGGCAGGGGAACTCTGGGGCCAACGTCCTGACTTTC.

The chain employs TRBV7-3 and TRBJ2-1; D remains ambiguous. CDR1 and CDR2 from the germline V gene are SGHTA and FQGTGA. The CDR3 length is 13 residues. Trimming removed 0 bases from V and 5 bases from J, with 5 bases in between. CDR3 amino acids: CASSLTPNNEQFF. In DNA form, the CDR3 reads TGTGCCAGCAGCTTAACACCCAACAATGAGCAGTTCTTC.

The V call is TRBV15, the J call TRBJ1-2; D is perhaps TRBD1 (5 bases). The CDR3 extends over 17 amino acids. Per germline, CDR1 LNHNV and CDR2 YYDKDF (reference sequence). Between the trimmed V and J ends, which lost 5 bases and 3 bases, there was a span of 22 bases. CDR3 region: CATSATLGRPKDYGYTF. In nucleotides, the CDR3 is TGTGCCACCAGCGCAACCCTGGGACGGCCTAAGGACTATGGCTACACCTTC.

The CDR3 coding sequence is TGCGCCAGCAGCCAAGTTCCCCCAGGGGGAGACTATGGCTACACCTTC. It translates to CASSQVPPGGDYGYTF. The chain carries TRBV4-1 and TRBJ1-2; TRBD1 matches at 7 bases. Germline CDR1 and CDR2: MGHRA and YSYEKL. V shed 1 base, J shed 3 bases, and the junction held 8 bases outside the gene matches. This CDR3 comprises 16 residues.

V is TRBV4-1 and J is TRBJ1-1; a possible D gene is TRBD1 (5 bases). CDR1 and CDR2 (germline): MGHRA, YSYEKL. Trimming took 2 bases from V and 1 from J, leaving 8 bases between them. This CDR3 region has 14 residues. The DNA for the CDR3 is TGCGCCAGCAGCCAACGACAGACGAACACTGAAGCTTTCTTT. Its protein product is CASSQRQTNTEAFF.

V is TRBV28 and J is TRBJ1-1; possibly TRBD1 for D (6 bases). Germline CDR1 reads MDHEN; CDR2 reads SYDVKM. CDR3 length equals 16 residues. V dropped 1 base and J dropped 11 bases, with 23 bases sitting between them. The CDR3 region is CASSLSGWVGLGGAFF. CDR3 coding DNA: TGTGCCAGCAGTTTATCCGGTTGGGTGGGTCTCGGGGGCGCTTTCTTT.

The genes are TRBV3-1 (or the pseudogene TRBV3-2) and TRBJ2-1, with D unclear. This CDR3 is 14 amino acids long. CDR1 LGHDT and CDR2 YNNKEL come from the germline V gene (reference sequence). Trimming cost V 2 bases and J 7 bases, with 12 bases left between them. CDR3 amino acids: CASSQRLTTNEQFF. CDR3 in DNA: TGTGCCAGCAGCCAACGCCTCACTACGAATGAGCAGTTCTTC.

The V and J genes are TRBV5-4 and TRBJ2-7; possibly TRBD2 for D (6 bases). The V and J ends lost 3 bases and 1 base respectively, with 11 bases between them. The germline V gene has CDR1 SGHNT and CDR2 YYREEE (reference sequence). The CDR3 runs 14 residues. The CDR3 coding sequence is TGTGCCAGCAGCTCCTCGGGGGTTTCCTACGAGCAGTACTTC. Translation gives CASSSSGVSYEQYF.

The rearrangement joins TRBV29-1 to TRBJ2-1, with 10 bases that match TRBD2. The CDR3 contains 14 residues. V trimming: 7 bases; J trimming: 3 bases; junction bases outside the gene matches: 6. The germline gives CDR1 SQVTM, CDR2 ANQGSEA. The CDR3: CSGSTSGIYNEQFF. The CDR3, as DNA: TGCAGCGGGTCAACTAGCGGGATCTACAATGAGCAGTTCTTC.

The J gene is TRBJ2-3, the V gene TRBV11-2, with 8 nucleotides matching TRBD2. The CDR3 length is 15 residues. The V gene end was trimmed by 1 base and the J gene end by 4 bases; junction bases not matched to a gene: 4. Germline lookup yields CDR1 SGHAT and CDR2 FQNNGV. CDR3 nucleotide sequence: TGTGCCAGCAGCTTAGTGGGACTAGAGCCAGATACGCAGTATTTT. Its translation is CASSLVGLEPDTQYF.

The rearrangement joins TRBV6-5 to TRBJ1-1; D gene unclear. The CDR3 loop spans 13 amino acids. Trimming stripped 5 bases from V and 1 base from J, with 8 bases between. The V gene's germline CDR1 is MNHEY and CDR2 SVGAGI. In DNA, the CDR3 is TGTGCCAGCAGTCGAAAGAGGAACACTGAAGCTTTCTTT. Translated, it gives CASSRKRNTEAFF.

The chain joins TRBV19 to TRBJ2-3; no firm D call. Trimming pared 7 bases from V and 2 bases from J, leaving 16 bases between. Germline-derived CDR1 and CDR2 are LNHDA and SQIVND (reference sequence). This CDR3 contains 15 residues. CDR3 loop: CASNARQPVTDTQYF. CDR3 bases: TGTGCCAGTAACGCGCGGCAGCCCGTCACAGATACGCAGTATTTT.

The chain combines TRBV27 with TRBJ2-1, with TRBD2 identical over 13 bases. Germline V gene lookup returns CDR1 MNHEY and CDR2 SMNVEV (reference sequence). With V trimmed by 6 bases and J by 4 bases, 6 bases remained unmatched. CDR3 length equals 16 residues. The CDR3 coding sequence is TGTGCCAGCAGCCCTGGGACTAGCGGGACTTACAATGAGCAGTTCTTC. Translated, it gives CASSPGTSGTYNEQFF.

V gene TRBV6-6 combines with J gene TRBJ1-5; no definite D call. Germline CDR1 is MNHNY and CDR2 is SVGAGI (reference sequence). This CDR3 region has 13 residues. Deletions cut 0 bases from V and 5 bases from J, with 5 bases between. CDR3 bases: TGTGCCAGCAGTTACTCGGGAGATCAGCCCCAGCATTTT. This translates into CASSYSGDQPQHF.

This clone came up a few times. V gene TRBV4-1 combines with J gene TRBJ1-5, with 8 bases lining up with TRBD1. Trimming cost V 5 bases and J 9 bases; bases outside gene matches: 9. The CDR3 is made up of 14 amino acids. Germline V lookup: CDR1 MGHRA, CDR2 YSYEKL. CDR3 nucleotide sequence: TGCGCCAGCAGCAATGGACAGGGCTGGGGGCCCCAGCATTTT. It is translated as CASSNGQGWGPQHF.

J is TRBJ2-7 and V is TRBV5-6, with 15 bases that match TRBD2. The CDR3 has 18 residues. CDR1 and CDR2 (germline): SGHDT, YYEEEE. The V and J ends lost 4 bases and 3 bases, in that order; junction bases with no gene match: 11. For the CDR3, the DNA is TGTGCCAGCAGCCCCGGACTAGCGGGAGGGCCAAAGGACTACGAGCAGTACTTC. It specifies CASSPGLAGGPKDYEQYF.

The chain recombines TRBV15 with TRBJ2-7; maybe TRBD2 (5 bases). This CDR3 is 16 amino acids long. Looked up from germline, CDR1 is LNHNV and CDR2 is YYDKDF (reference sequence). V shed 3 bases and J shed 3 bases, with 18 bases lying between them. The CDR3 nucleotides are TGTGCCACCAGCAGTACCGGGGTGGGCGACGACTACGAGCAGTACTTC. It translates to CATSSTGVGDDYEQYF.

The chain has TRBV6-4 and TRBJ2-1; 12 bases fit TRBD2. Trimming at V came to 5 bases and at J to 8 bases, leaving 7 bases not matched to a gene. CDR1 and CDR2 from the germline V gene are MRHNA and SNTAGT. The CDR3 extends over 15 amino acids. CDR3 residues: CASSLLAGGPDEQFF. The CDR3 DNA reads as TGTGCCAGCAGTTTGCTAGCGGGAGGGCCAGATGAGCAGTTCTTC.

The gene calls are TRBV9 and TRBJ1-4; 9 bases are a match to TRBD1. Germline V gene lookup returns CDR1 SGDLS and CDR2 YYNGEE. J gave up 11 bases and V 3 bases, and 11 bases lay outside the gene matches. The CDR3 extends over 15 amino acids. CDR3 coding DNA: TGTGCCAGCAGCGAACAGGGACAGGGTTCTGAGAAACTGTTTTTT. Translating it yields CASSEQGQGSEKLFF. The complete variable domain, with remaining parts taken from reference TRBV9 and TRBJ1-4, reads DSGVTQTPKHLITATGQRVTLRCSPRSGDLSVYWYQQSLDQGLQFLIQYYNGEERAKGNILERFSAQQFPDLHSELNLSSLELGDSALYFCASSEQGQGSEKLFFGSGTQLSVL.

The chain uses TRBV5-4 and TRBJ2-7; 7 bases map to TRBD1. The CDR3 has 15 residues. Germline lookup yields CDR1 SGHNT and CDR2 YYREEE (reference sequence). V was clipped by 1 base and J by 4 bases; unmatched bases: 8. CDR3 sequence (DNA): TGTGCCAGCAGCTTGAGGACAGGAAAACAGTACGAGCAGTACTTC. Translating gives CASSLRTGKQYEQYF.

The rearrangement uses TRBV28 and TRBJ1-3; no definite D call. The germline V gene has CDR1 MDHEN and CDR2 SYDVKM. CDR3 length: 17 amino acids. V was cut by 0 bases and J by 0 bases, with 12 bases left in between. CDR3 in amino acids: CASSLWQPTVSGNTIYF. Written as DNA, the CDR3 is TGTGCCAGCAGTTTATGGCAGCCTACAGTCTCTGGAAACACCATATATTTT.